The 20 T cell receptor beta chains presented below share a single source sample, sequenced in a study of T cell responses to AZD1222 COVID-19 vaccine. The table came from immunoSEQ multiplex PCR; TCRdb's copy has only in-frame clones and leaves some out. The sample carries fewer than 90,000 clones, about nine tenths recorded once. The input for sequencing was peripheral blood, taken 28 days after the second AZD1222 dose. The receptors originated from an adult who received the AZD1222 COVID-19 vaccine.

The gene calls are TRBV11-2 and TRBJ2-3, with 10 bases identical to TRBD2. The V gene's germline CDR1 is SGHAT and CDR2 FQNNGV. J lost 6 bases, V lost 5 bases, and 8 bases had no gene match. There are 15 residues in the CDR3. Written as DNA, the CDR3 is TGTGCCAGCAGCCCCAGAAGCGGGGGGGTGGATACGCAGTATTTT. It codes for CASSPRSGGVDTQYF.

In DNA, the CDR3 is TGTGCCAGCAGCTTGTCGGGCCCCAAATCTGGAAACACCATATATTTT. As protein: CASSLSGPKSGNTIYF. The V call is TRBV11-2, the J call TRBJ1-3; D not certain. V was cut by 3 bases and J by 1 base, with 13 bases left in between. The CDR3 runs 16 residues. Germline CDR1 is SGHAT and CDR2 is FQNNGV. The whole variable domain, filled in from reference TRBV11-2 and TRBJ1-3, reads EAGVAQSPRYKIIEKRQSVAFWCNPISGHATLYWYQQILGQGPKLLIQFQNNGVVDDSQLPKDRFSAERLKGVDSTLKIQPAKLEDSAVYLCASSLSGPKSGNTIYFGEGSWLTVV.

This chain uses TRBV11-2 with TRBJ2-1; the match to TRBD1 covers 10 bases. The CDR3 length is 15 residues. After removal of 3 bases from V and 5 bases from J, the junction contained 4 bases not matched to a gene. Looked up from germline, CDR1 is SGHAT and CDR2 is FQNNGV. The CDR3 spells CASSFGGQGHNEQFF. Here the CDR3 DNA reads TGTGCCAGCAGCTTTGGGGGACAGGGGCACAATGAGCAGTTCTTC.

The chain employs TRBV14 and TRBJ1-1, with no clear D. Germline values: CDR1 SGHDN, CDR2 FVKESK. CDR3 length: 13 amino acids. V was shortened by 0 bases and J by 8 bases, with 10 bases between the two germline ends. CDR3: CASSQDLEGEAFF. DNA for the CDR3: TGTGCCAGCAGCCAAGATCTCGAGGGCGAAGCTTTCTTT. Full variable domain (remainder filled in from reference TRBV14 and TRBJ1-1): EAGVTQFPSHSVIEKGQTVTLRCDPISGHDNLYWYRRVMGKEIKFLLHFVKESKQDESGMPNNRFLAERTGGTYSTLKVQPAELEDSGVYFCASSQDLEGEAFFGQGTRLTVV.

The rearrangement joins TRBV5-1 to TRBJ2-3; 11 nucleotides line up with TRBD1. J gave up 6 bases and V 0 bases, and 3 bases lay outside the gene matches. The V gene's germline CDR1 is SGHRS and CDR2 YFSETQ. The CDR3 runs to 15 residues. The chain's CDR3 is CASSLGDRGADTQYF. The CDR3 DNA reads TGCGCCAGCAGCTTGGGGGACAGGGGGGCCGATACGCAGTATTTT.

This clone was counted a single time. The J gene is TRBJ2-7, the V gene TRBV3-1 (or the pseudogene TRBV3-2); no reliable D call. V was trimmed by 0 bases and J by 0 bases, leaving 12 bases between them. Germline CDR1 reads LGHDT; CDR2 reads YNNKEL (reference sequence). The CDR3 covers 16 residues. The CDR3, as DNA: TGTGCCAGCAGCCAAGAGCGGTCGGCTCGCTCCTACGAGCAGTACTTC. Its protein product is CASSQERSARSYEQYF.

In this sample, this clone turned up a few times. The chain employs TRBV4-2 and TRBJ1-5; D unresolved. Trimming took off 2 bases at V and 0 bases at J, with 2 bases between the two ends. CDR1 is LGHNA, CDR2 YNFKEQ, per germline. This CDR3 has 13 residues. The CDR3 nucleotides are TGTGCCAGCAGCCAACATAGCAATCAGCCCCAGCATTTT. Amino acid sequence: CASSQHSNQPQHF.

The J gene is TRBJ1-4, the V gene TRBV5-1; 9 bases fit TRBD1. This CDR3 has 15 residues. The germline CDR1 and CDR2 sequences are SGHRS and YFSETQ. After removal of 3 bases from V and 7 bases from J, the junction contained 7 bases not matched to a gene. The CDR3, as DNA: TGCGCCAGCAGCTCTATCCCGGGACAGGGTGAAAAACTGTTTTTT. This codes for CASSSIPGQGEKLFF.

The rearrangement uses TRBV15 and TRBJ2-3; D not resolved. The CDR3 runs 13 residues. Trimming took 4 bases from V and 7 from J, leaving 12 bases between them. CDR1 LNHNV and CDR2 YYDKDF come from the germline V gene (reference sequence). Written as DNA, the CDR3 is TGTGCCACCAGCACCCCAGGAGCACATACGCAGTATTTT. It specifies CATSTPGAHTQYF.

The rearrangement links TRBV7-2 to TRBJ2-7, with 9 bases lining up with TRBD1. Germline V gene lookup returns CDR1 SGHTA and CDR2 FQGNSA. Trimming took 6 bases from V and 0 from J; bases not matched to a gene: 6. The CDR3 is 15 residues long. The CDR3 spells CASSYPGQGSYEQYF. The CDR3 DNA sequence: TGTGCCAGCAGTTATCCGGGACAGGGCTCCTACGAGCAGTACTTC.

The chain couples TRBV7-3 to TRBJ2-3, with 8 bases lining up with TRBD2. The CDR3 totals 13 residues. CDR1 is SGHTA, CDR2 FQGTGA, per germline. Unmatched junction bases numbered 5, after V lost 3 bases and J lost 9 bases. The chain's CDR3 is CASSFSGIGTQYF. The CDR3 region has the DNA TGTGCCAGCAGCTTTAGCGGGATCGGGACGCAGTATTTT.

The gene calls are TRBV11-2 and TRBJ1-1; maybe TRBD1 (6 bases). This CDR3 has 16 residues. V lost 2 bases and J lost 4, with 17 bases in between. Germline loops: CDR1 SGHAT, CDR2 FQNNGV. The CDR3 loop is CASSLLDEQGGTEAFF. CDR3 sequence (DNA): TGTGCCAGCAGCTTATTGGACGAACAGGGAGGCACTGAAGCTTTCTTT.

The chain's CDR3 is CASRGTSGSWGTGELFF. The CDR3 coding sequence is TGCGCCAGCAGGGGCACTAGCGGGAGTTGGGGAACCGGGGAGCTGTTTTTT. This rearrangement joins TRBV5-1 to TRBJ2-2, with TRBD2 matching over 11 bases. V was pared by 5 bases and J by 5 bases, with 11 bases of the junction left unmatched. The CDR3 consists of 17 residues. CDR1 and CDR2 from the germline V gene are SGHRS and YFSETQ.

The chain recombines TRBV5-1 with TRBJ1-6; D unresolved. This CDR3 comprises 17 residues. Deletions cut 7 bases from V and 6 bases from J, with 23 bases between. Per germline, CDR1 SGHRS and CDR2 YFSETQ. CDR3 region: CASPLRVTALFNSPLHF. CDR3 DNA: TGCGCCAGCCCCCTGAGGGTAACTGCCTTGTTTAATTCACCCCTCCACTTT.

The genes are TRBV21-1 and TRBJ2-7; the table's D call TRBD2 went unverified against the DNA. TRBV21-1 is deemed a pseudogene. This CDR3 comprises 17 residues. In nucleotides, the CDR3 is TGTGCCAGCAGCCAAAACCACCCCGGGACTAAGGACTACGAGCAGTACTTC. It yields the protein CASSQNHPGTKDYEQYF.

This clone was seen a single time. The rearrangement joins TRBV4-2 to TRBJ1-1; TRBD1 aligns across 7 bases. With V trimmed by 4 bases and J by 1 base, 12 bases remained unmatched. The CDR3 extends over 17 amino acids. In germline, CDR1 is LGHNA, CDR2 YNFKEQ. CDR3 sequence reads: CASSPPPQGKGNTEAFF. Written as DNA, the CDR3 is TGTGCCAGCAGCCCACCCCCACAGGGGAAGGGGAACACTGAAGCTTTCTTT.

This chain uses TRBV5-1 with TRBJ1-1; TRBD1 matches 7 bases. V shed 3 bases and J 1 base; nucleotides not matched to a gene: 3. CDR3 size: 14 residues. Per germline, CDR1 SGHRS and CDR2 YFSETQ. Here the CDR3 DNA reads TGCGCCAGCAGCTACAGGGGCCCGAACACTGAAGCTTTCTTT. It codes for CASSYRGPNTEAFF.

The chain is built from TRBV18 and TRBJ1-5; 8 nucleotides line up with TRBD1. CDR1 and CDR2 (germline): KGHSH, LQKENI. The CDR3 totals 16 residues. V dropped 6 bases and J dropped 2; count of bases not matched to a gene: 9. CDR3 nucleotide sequence: TGTGCCAGCTCGGGCCAGGGGGCAGCGGGCAATCAGCCCCAGCATTTT. This gives the protein CASSGQGAAGNQPQHF. The full variable domain, in which reference TRBV18 and TRBJ1-5 provide the parts outside the CDR3, is NAGVMQNPRHLVRRRGQEARLRCSPMKGHSHVYWYRQLPEEGLKFMVYLQKENIIDESGMPKERFSAEFPKEGPSILRIQQVVRGDSAAYFCASSGQGAAGNQPQHFGDGTRLSIL.

For the CDR3, the DNA is TGTGCCAGCAGTTACGACAGCTACGAGCAGTACTTC. The encoded protein is CASSYDSYEQYF. The chain carries TRBV6-5 and TRBJ2-7; the D gene is possibly TRBD1 (5 bases). From germline, CDR1 is MNHEY and CDR2 SVGAGI. Trimming removed 2 bases from V and 3 bases from J, with 5 bases in between. This CDR3 is built from 12 residues.

The chain has TRBV4-1 and TRBJ2-7; D is perhaps TRBD1 or TRBD2 (5 bases each). The germline gives CDR1 MGHRA, CDR2 YSYEKL. V was shortened by 1 base and J by 7 bases, with 17 bases between the two germline ends. The CDR3 sequence is 15 residues long. DNA for the CDR3: TGCGCCAGCAGCCAAGCCGGGACCCCGAAACCGGAGCAGTACTTC. Translated: CASSQAGTPKPEQYF.